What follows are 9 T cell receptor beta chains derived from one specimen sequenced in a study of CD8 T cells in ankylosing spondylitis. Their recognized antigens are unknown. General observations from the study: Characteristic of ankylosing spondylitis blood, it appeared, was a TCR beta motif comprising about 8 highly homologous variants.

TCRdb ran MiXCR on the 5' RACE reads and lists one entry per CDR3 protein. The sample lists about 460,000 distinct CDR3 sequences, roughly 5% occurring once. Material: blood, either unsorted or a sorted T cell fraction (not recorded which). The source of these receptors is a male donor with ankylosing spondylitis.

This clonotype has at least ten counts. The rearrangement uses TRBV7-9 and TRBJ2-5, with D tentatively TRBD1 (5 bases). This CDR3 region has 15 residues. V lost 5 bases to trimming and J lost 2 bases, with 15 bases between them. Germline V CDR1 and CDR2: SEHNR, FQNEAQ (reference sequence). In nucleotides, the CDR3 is TGTGCCAGCAGCCCCAACAGGTTGCGGCAAGAGACCCAGTACTTC. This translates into CASSPNRLRQETQYF.

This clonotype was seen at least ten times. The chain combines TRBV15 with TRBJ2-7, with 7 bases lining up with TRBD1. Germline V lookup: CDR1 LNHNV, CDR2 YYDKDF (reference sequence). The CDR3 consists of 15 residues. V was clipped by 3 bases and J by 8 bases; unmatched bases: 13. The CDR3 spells CATSRTTGQPLKQYF. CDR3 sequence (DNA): TGTGCCACCAGCAGGACCACGGGACAGCCCTTGAAGCAGTACTTC.

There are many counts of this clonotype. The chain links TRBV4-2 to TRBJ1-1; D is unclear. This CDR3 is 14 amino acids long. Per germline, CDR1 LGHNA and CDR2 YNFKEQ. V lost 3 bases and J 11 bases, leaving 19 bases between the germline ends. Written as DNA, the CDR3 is TGTGCCAGCAGCCAGGCAATCGGGATGATAACGGCTTTCTTT. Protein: CASSQAIGMITAFF.

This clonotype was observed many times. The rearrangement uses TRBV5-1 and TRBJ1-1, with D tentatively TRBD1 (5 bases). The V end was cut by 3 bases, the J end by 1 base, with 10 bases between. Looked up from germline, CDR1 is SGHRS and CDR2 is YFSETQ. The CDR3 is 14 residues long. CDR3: CASSWDGANTEAFF. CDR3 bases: TGCGCCAGCAGCTGGGACGGTGCGAACACTGAAGCTTTCTTT.

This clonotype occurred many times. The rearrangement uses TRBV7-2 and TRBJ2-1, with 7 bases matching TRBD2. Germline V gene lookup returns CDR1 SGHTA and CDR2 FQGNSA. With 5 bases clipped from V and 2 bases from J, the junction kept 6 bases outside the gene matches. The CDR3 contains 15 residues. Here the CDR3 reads CASSLRGGTYNEQFF. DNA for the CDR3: TGTGCCAGCAGCCTACGCGGGGGAACCTACAATGAGCAGTTCTTC.

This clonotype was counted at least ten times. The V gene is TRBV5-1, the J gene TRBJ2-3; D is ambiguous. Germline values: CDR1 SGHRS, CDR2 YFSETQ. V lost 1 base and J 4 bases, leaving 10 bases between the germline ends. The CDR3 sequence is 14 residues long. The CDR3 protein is CASSLSTGADTQYF. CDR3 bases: TGCGCCAGCAGCTTGAGTACGGGTGCAGATACGCAGTATTTT.

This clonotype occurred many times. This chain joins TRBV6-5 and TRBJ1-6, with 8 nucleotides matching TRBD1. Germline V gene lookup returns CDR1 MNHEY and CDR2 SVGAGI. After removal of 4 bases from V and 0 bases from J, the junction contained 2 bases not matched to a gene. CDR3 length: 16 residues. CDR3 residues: CASSWDRSSYNSPLHF. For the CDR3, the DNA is TGTGCCAGCAGTTGGGACAGGAGCTCCTATAATTCACCCCTCCACTTT.

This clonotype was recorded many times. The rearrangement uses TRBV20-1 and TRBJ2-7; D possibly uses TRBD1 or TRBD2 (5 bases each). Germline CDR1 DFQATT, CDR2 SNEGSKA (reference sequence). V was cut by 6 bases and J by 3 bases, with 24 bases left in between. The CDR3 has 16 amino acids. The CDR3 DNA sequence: TGCAGTGCACAAAAGACCGGGGCCGACCGGTTCTACGAGCAGTACTTC. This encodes CSAQKTGADRFYEQYF.

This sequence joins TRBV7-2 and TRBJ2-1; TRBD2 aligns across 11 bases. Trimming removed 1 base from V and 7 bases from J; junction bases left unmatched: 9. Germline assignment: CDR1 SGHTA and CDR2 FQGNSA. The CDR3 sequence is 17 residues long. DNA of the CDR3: TGTGCCAGCAGCTTAGTTAGCGGGAGGGGAAAAAGGAATGAGCAGTTCTTC. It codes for CASSLVSGRGKRNEQFF.